Listed here are 2 T cell receptor beta chains from one sample, sequenced in a study of T cell clonality in common variable immunodeficiency. This table comes from immunoSEQ multiplex PCR, and its TCRdb copy is limited to in-frame clones, with some not included. The sample includes around 55,000 clones, none of them occurring once. The sample consisted of peripheral blood mononuclear cells. The source of these receptors is a person aged 18 to 70 in good health.

This clone was observed at least ten times. The read falls 3 residues short of the CDR3 end, and the missing part is taken from the germline J gene. The chain joins TRBV11-3 to TRBJ2-3, with 8 bases fitting TRBD1. Germline assignment: CDR1 SGHNT and CDR2 YENEEA. The ends lost 4 bases at V and 6 bases at J; junction bases unmatched: 6. The CDR3 has 14 amino acids. The CDR3 bases that were read are TGTGCCAGCAGCTCGACAGGGGCCCTCGATACG. This codes for CASSSTGALDT. The entire CDR3 sequence reads CASSSTGALDTQYF.

This clone was counted at least ten times. Read coverage stops 3 residues before the CDR3 terminus; the germline J gene supplies the remainder. This chain uses TRBV20-1 with TRBJ2-2; tentatively, D is TRBD1 (5 bases). The CDR3 has 14 residues. Germline V gene sequence: CDR1 DFQATT, CDR2 SNEGSKA (reference sequence). The DNA read from the CDR3 is TGCAGTGCTAGAGATCTAGGGGCCGGTGAAAAG. Its translation is CSARDLGAGEK. The full CDR3 is CSARDLGAGEKLFF.